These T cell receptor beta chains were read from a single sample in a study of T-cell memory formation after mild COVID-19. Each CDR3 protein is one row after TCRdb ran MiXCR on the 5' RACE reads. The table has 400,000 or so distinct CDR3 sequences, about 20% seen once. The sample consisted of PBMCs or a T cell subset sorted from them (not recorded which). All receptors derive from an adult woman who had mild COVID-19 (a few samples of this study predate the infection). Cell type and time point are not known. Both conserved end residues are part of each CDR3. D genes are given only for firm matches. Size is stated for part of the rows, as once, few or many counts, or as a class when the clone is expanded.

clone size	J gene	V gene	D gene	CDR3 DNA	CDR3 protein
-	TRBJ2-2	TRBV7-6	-	TGTGCCAGCAGCGGCAATTCCGGGACTTACACCGGGGAGCTGTTTTTT	CASSGNSGTYTGELFF
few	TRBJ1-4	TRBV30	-	TGTGCCTGGAGTGTTAGGGCAGGTCGAAAATGGAGAACTGAAAAACTGTTTTTT	CAWSVRAGRKWRTEKLFF
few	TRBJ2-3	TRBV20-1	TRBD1	TGCAGTGCTAGGGGACAGGGGGTGGATACGCAGTATTTT	CSARGQGVDTQYF
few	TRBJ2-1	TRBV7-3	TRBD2	TGTGCCAGCGGGACTAGCGGGGCGGAGAATGAGCAGTTCTTC	CASGTSGAENEQFF
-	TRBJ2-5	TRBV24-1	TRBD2	TGTGCCACCAGCCCCCGGACTAGCGGGTTTTTGGTAGAGACCCAGTACTTC	CATSPRTSGFLVETQYF
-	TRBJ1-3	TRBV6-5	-	TGTGCCAGCAGACCAGGGGTTGTCGGAAACACCATATATTTT	CASRPGVVGNTIYF
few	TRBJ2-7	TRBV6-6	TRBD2	TGTGCCAGTATGGGGGGGGGGTCCCCCTCCGAGCAGTACTTC	CASMGGGSPSEQYF
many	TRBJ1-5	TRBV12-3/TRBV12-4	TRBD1	TGTGCCAGCAGTCATAACAGGGGCGAATGGGGCAATCAGCCCCAGCATTTT	CASSHNRGEWGNQPQHF
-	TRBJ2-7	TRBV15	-	TGTGCCACCAGCAGAGAGATAGACACCTACGAGCAGTACTTC	CATSREIDTYEQYF
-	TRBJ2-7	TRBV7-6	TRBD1	TGTGCCAGCAGCTCGGAACCGGGACAGGCCTACGAGCAGTACTTC	CASSSEPGQAYEQYF
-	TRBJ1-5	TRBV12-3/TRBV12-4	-	TGTGCCAGCAGCATAGATAGGGGACAGCCCCAGCATTTT	CASSIDRGQPQHF
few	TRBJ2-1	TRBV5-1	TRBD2	TGCGCCAGCAGCTTGGCGACTAGCGGCTATTACAATGAGCAGTTCTTC	CASSLATSGYYNEQFF
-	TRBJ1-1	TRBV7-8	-	TGTGCCAGCAGCCCGACGGTCTTGAAGGGTGAAGCTTTCTTT	CASSPTVLKGEAFF
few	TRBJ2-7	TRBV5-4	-	TGTGCCAGCAGCTTGGCCATTACAGGAGAGCAGTACTTC	CASSLAITGEQYF
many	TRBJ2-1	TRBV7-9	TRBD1	TGTGCCAGCAGTCGGACAGGGGGCTCCTACAATGAGCAGTTCTTC	CASSRTGGSYNEQFF
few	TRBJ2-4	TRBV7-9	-	TGTGCCAGCACCTTAGCTCCTAGCCAACTAGCCAAAAACATTCAGTACTTC	CASTLAPSQLAKNIQYF
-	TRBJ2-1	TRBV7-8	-	TGTGCCAGCAGCTCACAGAGGGCGTCCTACAATGAGCAGTTCTTC	CASSSQRASYNEQFF
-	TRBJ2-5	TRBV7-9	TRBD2	TGTGCCAGCAGCATTTGGCTAGCGGGCATGTACCAAGAGACCCAGTACTTC	CASSIWLAGMYQETQYF
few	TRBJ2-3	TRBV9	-	TGTGCCAGCAGCCCCGGTCACGCAGACCGCACAGATACGCAGTATTTT	CASSPGHADRTDTQYF
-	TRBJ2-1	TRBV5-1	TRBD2	TGCGCCAGCAGCCCGGTTGCGGGAGGGTACAATGAGCAGTTCTTC	CASSPVAGGYNEQFF
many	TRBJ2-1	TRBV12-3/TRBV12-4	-	TGTGCCAGCAGCTCCCTAGTGGGCAATGAGCAGTTCTTC	CASSSLVGNEQFF
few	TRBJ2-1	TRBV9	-	TGTGCCAGCAGCGTTCCGGGACTGGGCTACAATGAGCAGTTCTTC	CASSVPGLGYNEQFF
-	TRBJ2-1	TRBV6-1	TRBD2	TGTGCCAGCAGTTCTCCTCGGGCGGGAGGGTACAATGAGCAGTTCTTC	CASSSPRAGGYNEQFF
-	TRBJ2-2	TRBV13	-	TGTGCCAGCAGCCTGGACTGGAACACCGGGGAGCTGTTTTTT	CASSLDWNTGELFF
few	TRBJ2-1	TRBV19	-	TGTGCCAGTAGTGGTGGGGCTCAAGGACACTACAATGAGCAGTTCTTC	CASSGGAQGHYNEQFF
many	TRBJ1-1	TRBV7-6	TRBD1	TGTGCCAGCAGCTCACAAGGGGGCGAACCTTTCTTT	CASSSQGGEPFF
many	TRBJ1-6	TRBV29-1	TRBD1	TGCAGCGTTAAAGACAGGGGGGCCGATAATTCACCCCTCCACTTT	CSVKDRGADNSPLHF
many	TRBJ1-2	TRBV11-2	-	TGTGCCAGCAGCTTAGATCCCGGAGGCCGGGGTGACTATGGCTACACCTTC	CASSLDPGGRGDYGYTF
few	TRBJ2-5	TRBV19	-	TGTGCCAGTAGTATGGTGGGGGCGGGGCAAGAGACCCAGTACTTC	CASSMVGAGQETQYF
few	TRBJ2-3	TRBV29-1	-	TGCAGCGTTGAAATGGGGGTGGATACGCAGTATTTT	CSVEMGVDTQYF
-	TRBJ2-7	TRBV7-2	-	TGTGCCAGCAGCTTAGAAGTTTCGGGCGAGCAGTACTTC	CASSLEVSGEQYF
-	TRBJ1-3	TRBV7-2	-	TGTGCCAGCAGCTTAATTGTTCAGGGTGCCTCTGGAAACACCATATATTTT	CASSLIVQGASGNTIYF
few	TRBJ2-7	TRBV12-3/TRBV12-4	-	TGTGCCAGCAGTTGGGTTGGCACCGACGAGCAGTACTTC	CASSWVGTDEQYF
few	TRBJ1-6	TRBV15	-	TGTGCCACCAGCGGTGGCCGGGTTTGGGCTAAAGATTCACCCCTCCACTTT	CATSGGRVWAKDSPLHF
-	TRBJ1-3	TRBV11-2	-	TGTGCCAGCAGCTCACACAGGGATGGAAACACCATATATTTT	CASSSHRDGNTIYF
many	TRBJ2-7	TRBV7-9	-	TGTGCCAGCAGCCTGACGTCGAGGGGGTCCCTCACGTACGAGCAGTACTTC	CASSLTSRGSLTYEQYF
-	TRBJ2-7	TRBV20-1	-	TGCAGTGCTAGAGATCTGGTTGGTGGCAGGCTTATGGACTACGAGCAGTACTTC	CSARDLVGGRLMDYEQYF
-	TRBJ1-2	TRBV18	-	TGTGCCAGCTCACCACCCGAGAGCGGGAACTATGGCTACACCTTC	CASSPPESGNYGYTF
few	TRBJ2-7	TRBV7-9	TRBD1	TGTGCCAGCAGCTTGCCGGACAGGGCCGCCTACGAGCAGTACTTC	CASSLPDRAAYEQYF
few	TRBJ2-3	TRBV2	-	TGTGCCAGCAGGGGGGCTGAAACGGGTACGCAGTATTTT	CASRGAETGTQYF
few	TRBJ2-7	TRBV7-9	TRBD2	TGTGCCAGCAGCCCCTCGGCTAGCGGATTATACGAGCAGTACTTC	CASSPSASGLYEQYF
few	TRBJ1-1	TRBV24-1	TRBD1	TGTGCCACCAGTGATTCGGGACAGGGGACGAACACTGAAGCTTTCTTT	CATSDSGQGTNTEAFF
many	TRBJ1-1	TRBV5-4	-	TGTGCCAGCAGCTTGGGAGGGGAGAGTTATGACACTGAAGCTTTCTTT	CASSLGGESYDTEAFF
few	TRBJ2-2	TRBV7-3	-	TGTGCCAGCAGCTTAGGTCCCTCCGGGGAGCTGTTTTTT	CASSLGPSGELFF
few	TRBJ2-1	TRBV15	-	TGTGCCACCAGCGTCTCTCGGACCCCGGCGTACAATGAGCAGTTCTTC	CATSVSRTPAYNEQFF
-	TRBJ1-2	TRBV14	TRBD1	TGTGCCAGCAGCCGTTCACCCGGGACAGGGCGCGGCTACACCTTC	CASSRSPGTGRGYTF
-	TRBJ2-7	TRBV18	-	TGTGCCAGCTCAATGCAGTCCTACGAGCAGTACTTC	CASSMQSYEQYF
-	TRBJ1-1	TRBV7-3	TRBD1	TGTGCCAGCAGCCCTGGGACAGGGACGGGGACTGAAGCTTTCTTT	CASSPGTGTGTEAFF
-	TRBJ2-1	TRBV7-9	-	TGTGCCAGTGATCATGGCAGTCTAACGAATGAGCAGTTCTTC	CASDHGSLTNEQFF
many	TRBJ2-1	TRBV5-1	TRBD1	TGCGCCAGCAGCCAAACAGGGGCGGGTGAGCAGTTCTTC	CASSQTGAGEQFF
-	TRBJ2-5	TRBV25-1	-	TGTGCCAGCAGTGACGACCGGCGGACCCAGTACTTC	CASSDDRRTQYF
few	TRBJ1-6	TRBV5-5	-	TGTGCCAGCCACTGGGACAATTCACCCCTCCACTTT	CASHWDNSPLHF
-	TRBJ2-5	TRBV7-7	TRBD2	TGTGCTAGCAGCCTAACTCCGGGAGGAGAGACCCAGTACTTC	CASSLTPGGETQYF
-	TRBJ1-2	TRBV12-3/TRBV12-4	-	TGTGCCAGCAGTGATAACAGGAGGGAGCGCACCTTC	CASSDNRRERTF
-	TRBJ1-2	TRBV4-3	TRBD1	TGCGCCAGCAGCCAAGATATGGACAGGGGCGGCTACACCTTC	CASSQDMDRGGYTF
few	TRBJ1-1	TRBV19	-	TGTGCCAGTAGTATAATCGGGAAAGAGCACACTGAAGCTTTCTTT	CASSIIGKEHTEAFF
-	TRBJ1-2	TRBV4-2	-	TGTGCCAGCAGCCAGGCCACGGTTCAGGGGATTGTCTATGGCTACACCTTC	CASSQATVQGIVYGYTF
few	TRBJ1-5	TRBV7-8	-	TGTGCCAGCAGCTTAGCTGAGAGGGGACGGCATCAGCCCCAGCATTTT	CASSLAERGRHQPQHF
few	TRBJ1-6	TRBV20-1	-	TGCAGTGCTAGAGCTAAAACAGGGTTGGATAATTCACCCCTCCACTTT	CSARAKTGLDNSPLHF
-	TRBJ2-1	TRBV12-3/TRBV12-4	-	TGTGCCAGCAGTCAAATAAATGACAAATACAATGAGCAGTTCTTC	CASSQINDKYNEQFF